This entry is about one T cell receptor (beta chain). This sample was included in a study of technical replicates of blood from four donors. Produced via immunoSEQ multiplex PCR; TCRdb's table is partial and in-frame only. The profile shows some 70,000 clones, 80% to 95% of them singletons. This receptor was taken from a human donor in good health. Some clones in this sample may be carry-over from other donors' samples. Input material: PBMCs.

The CDR3 spells CASRTRQGGNTGELFF. The CDR3 nucleotides read TGTGCCAGTAGGACCCGACAGGGCGGAAACACCGGGGAGCTGTTTTTT. The chain carries TRBV19 and TRBJ2-2; the match to TRBD1 covers 7 bases. In germline, CDR1 is LNHDA, CDR2 SQIVND (reference sequence). The V gene end was trimmed by 6 bases and the J gene end by 2 bases; junction bases not matched to a gene: 9. The CDR3 sequence is 16 residues long.